These T cell receptor beta chains were read from a single sample in a study of blood T cell repertoires in COVID-19. Sequenced by immunoSEQ multiplex PCR; TCRdb stores in-frame clones only, minus some. The sample yields around 110,000 clones, less than 85% seen once. The sequencing input was peripheral blood. These receptors were obtained from a man aged 30 to 45 with acute or convalescent COVID-19. CDR3s include the opening cysteine and the closing phenylalanine or tryptophan. Each record gives: J gene, D gene, clone size, V gene, CDR3 DNA, CDR3 protein. D genes are given only for firm matches. Not all rows give a size; the values are once, few, many and, for expanded clones, a class.

>TRBJ2-7|TRBD1|-|TRBV11-2
TGTGCCAGCAGCCCGATAAGGAGGGCACAGGGGGTTTCCTACGAGCAGTACTTC
CASSPIRRAQGVSYEQYF
>TRBJ1-1|TRBD1|few|TRBV19
TGTGCCAGTAGCCCCAGGGACAGGAGCACTGAAGCTTTCTTT
CASSPRDRSTEAFF
>TRBJ1-1|-|-|TRBV5-1
TGCGCCAGCAGCAGAGAAGGGGGGGCAGGCACTGAAGCTTTCTTT
CASSREGGAGTEAFF
>TRBJ2-5|TRBD1|once|TRBV7-8
TGTGCCAGCAGTTCCAGGGGGCTTCGAGGGGAGACCCAGTACTTC
CASSSRGLRGETQYF
>TRBJ1-6|-|-|TRBV7-2
TGTGCCAGCAGCTCCCCCAGGGCAGGGTGGAGCTCACCCCTCCACTTT
CASSSPRAGWSSPLHF
>TRBJ1-1|-|-|TRBV5-1
TGCGCCAGCAGCTTGGAGGCGCCAGGCGACACTGAAGCTTTCTTT
CASSLEAPGDTEAFF
>TRBJ2-3|TRBD2|-|TRBV6-5
TGTGCCAGCAGTTACCGTAGCGGGAAACCCCCAGATACGCAGTATTTT
CASSYRSGKPPDTQYF
>TRBJ2-2|TRBD2|once|TRBV13
TGTGCCAGCAGGGGATGGGCTAGCGGGAGGAACACCGGGGAGCTGTTTTTT
CASRGWASGRNTGELFF
>TRBJ2-1|-|-|TRBV6-5
TGTGCCAGCAGGTGGAGCTCCTACAATGAGCAGTTCTTC
CASRWSSYNEQFF
>TRBJ1-2|-|-|TRBV6-5
TGTGCCACCGCCAGGGCATCATATGGCTACACCTTC
CATARASYGYTF
>TRBJ2-3|-|-|TRBV6-1
TGTGCCAGCAGTGATCTCCCCCTCGGCGGGACGCAGTATTTT
CASSDLPLGGTQYF
>TRBJ2-3|-|-|TRBV2
TGTGCCAGCATCACTACTAGACTGCGAGATACGCAGTATTTT
CASITTRLRDTQYF
>TRBJ1-2|-|-|TRBV14
TGTGCCAGCAGGGCTGAGGGGACACCCCGAGACTATGGCTACACCTTC
CASRAEGTPRDYGYTF
>TRBJ1-6|TRBD1|-|TRBV2
TGTGCCAGCACTGGAGGGACAGTTAATTCACCCCTCCACTTT
CASTGGTVNSPLHF
>TRBJ2-5|TRBD1|-|TRBV5-5
TGTGCCAGCACCTGGCCGGGCAGGGGGCACGAGACCCAGTACTTC
CASTWPGRGHETQYF
>TRBJ2-7|TRBD1|-|TRBV11-2
TGTGCCAGCAGCACAGGAGCCGGGACAGGGTTCTACGAGCAGTACTTC
CASSTGAGTGFYEQYF
>TRBJ2-3|TRBD1|-|TRBV18
TGTGCCAGCTCACTCGACAGGGTAGGCCCAGATACGCAGTATTTT
CASSLDRVGPDTQYF
>TRBJ1-1|TRBD1|-|TRBV19
TGTGCCAGTAGTCTCAACAGGGGTACTGAAGCTTTCTTT
CASSLNRGTEAFF
>TRBJ2-7|-|-|TRBV7-2
TGTGCCAGCAGCTCCGGAACGGGATACTACGAGCAGTACTTC
CASSSGTGYYEQYF
>TRBJ2-3|-|-|TRBV29-1
TGCAGCGCTGACCACGCGACTAACACAGATACGCAGTATTTT
CSADHATNTDTQYF
>TRBJ2-4|TRBD2|-|TRBV19
TGTGCCAGTAGTATACTAGCGGGAGGGGTGGACATTCAGTACTTC
CASSILAGGVDIQYF
>TRBJ2-1|-|-|TRBV7-9
TGTGCCAGCATTTCGTTGGCGGGGCCCTACAATGAGCAGTTCTTC
CASISLAGPYNEQFF
>TRBJ1-1|-|-|TRBV5-4
TGTGCCAGCAGCTTAATGGGAACCGGGGGCACTGAAGCTTTCTTT
CASSLMGTGGTEAFF
>TRBJ1-1|-|-|TRBV6-2/TRBV6-3
TGTGCCAGCAGTTACTCGGTGCAGGGTGTGAACACTGAAGCTTTCTTT
CASSYSVQGVNTEAFF
>TRBJ2-3|-|-|TRBV4-2
TGTGCCAGCAGCCAAGATGAGCGGGGCACAGATACGCAGTATTTT
CASSQDERGTDTQYF
>TRBJ2-1|TRBD2|-|TRBV11-2
TGTGCCAGCAGCTTAGTAGCGGGAGTTAACAATGAGCAGTTCTTC
CASSLVAGVNNEQFF
>TRBJ2-1|TRBD1|-|TRBV9
TGTGCCAGCAGCGTAGAGTCGACAGGGTTCGGCGATGAGCAGTTCTTC
CASSVESTGFGDEQFF
>TRBJ2-1|-|-|TRBV6-6
TGTGCCAGCAGGGGCGATGGGGCGAATGAGCAGTTCTTC
CASRGDGANEQFF
>TRBJ1-1|-|-|TRBV6-5
TGTGCCAGCAGTTCCCTTGGGGGGGTAGGAAGCACTGAAGCTTTCTTT
CASSSLGGVGSTEAFF
>TRBJ1-4|-|-|TRBV5-4
TGTGCCAGCAGCTTGGGAACAGGTCCTGGTGAAAAACTGTTTTTT
CASSLGTGPGEKLFF
>TRBJ1-4|-|-|TRBV4-2
TGTGCCAGCAGCCACTTAGCAGGAGAGGGCAGGGGCCCTGTAACTAATGAAAAACTGTTTTTT
CASSHLAGEGRGPVTNEKLFF
>TRBJ2-3|-|-|TRBV4-2
TGTGCCAGCAGCCAAGTAGCGTCCGGCCGTCAGTCTACGCAGTATTTT
CASSQVASGRQSTQYF
>TRBJ2-2|-|-|TRBV6-4
TGTGCCAGCAGTGACTCCCCTAGCTCCGGGGAGCTGTTTTTT
CASSDSPSSGELFF
>TRBJ1-3|TRBD1|-|TRBV27
TGTGCCAGCAGTTTATCGGTGAGGGCAGGGGGTTCTGGAAACACCATATATTTT
CASSLSVRAGGSGNTIYF
>TRBJ1-3|TRBD1|-|TRBV10-3
TGTGCCATCAGTGAGGCGACAGGGGTGGGTCACTCTGGAAACACCATATATTTT
CAISEATGVGHSGNTIYF
>TRBJ1-2|TRBD1|-|TRBV5-1
TGCGCCAGCAGCACCGGGACAGTCGGCTACACCTTC
CASSTGTVGYTF
>TRBJ1-2|-|-|TRBV5-5
TGTGCCAGCAGCCCGAATCCGGCAGGGGTGGGCTACACCTTC
CASSPNPAGVGYTF
>TRBJ1-1|-|-|TRBV5-5
TGTGCCAGCAGCCTAGGGGTGAACACTGAAGCTTTCTTT
CASSLGVNTEAFF
>TRBJ2-3|-|-|TRBV2
TGTGCCAGCAGTGTTCTCACTACAGATACGCAGTATTTT
CASSVLTTDTQYF
>TRBJ2-7|-|-|TRBV19
TGTGCCAGTAGTATCTCCGGGGGAGCGAGGGACTACGAGCAGTACTTC
CASSISGGARDYEQYF
>TRBJ2-2|TRBD1|few|TRBV9
TGTGCCAGCACCCCGGGACAGGTCGGTCGTTTGAACACCGGGGAGCTGTTTTTT
CASTPGQVGRLNTGELFF
>TRBJ2-1|TRBD2|once|TRBV6-5
TGTGCCAGCAGGCCGGGACTAGCGGACTACAATGAGCAGTTCTTC
CASRPGLADYNEQFF
>TRBJ2-2|-|-|TRBV29-1
TGCAGCGCACAGACAGGAGGGAACACCGGGGAGCTGTTTTTT
CSAQTGGNTGELFF
>TRBJ2-7|-|-|TRBV3-1/TRBV3-2
TGTGCCAGCAGCCGCAGCTCCTACGAGCAGTACTTC
CASSRSSYEQYF
>TRBJ1-1|TRBD1|-|TRBV7-9
TGTGCCAGCAGCTTAGGCGGGACAGATATGAACACTGAAGCTTTCTTT
CASSLGGTDMNTEAFF
>TRBJ2-7|-|-|TRBV27
TGTGCCAGCAGTTTAGGAGGCAGATCCTACGAGCAGTACTTC
CASSLGGRSYEQYF
>TRBJ1-5|-|-|TRBV19
TGTGCCAGTAGTATGTCTAGGACAGCACTAAATCAGCCCCAGCATTTT
CASSMSRTALNQPQHF
>TRBJ2-3|TRBD2|-|TRBV10-3
TGTGCCATCAGTGACCAGCGGGGGGGCCTAGATACGCAGTATTTT
CAISDQRGGLDTQYF